This T cell receptor beta chain is drawn from a study of cytomegalovirus exposure and HLA in healthy donors. At the level of the study: An early data release held tens of millions of unique TCRs from HLA-typed donors.

Whole-study results and caveats: Under in vitro conditions, three CMV-associated chains were confirmed as specific for CMV antigens. Researchers reported from a later analysis that most CMV-associated TCR beta chains appeared HLA-restricted.

Note on this clone: Its antigen is not identified.

CDR3 length equals 14 residues. V was clipped by 3 bases and J by 0 bases, with 9 bases between them. Germline V gene lookup returns CDR1 WSHSY and CDR2 SAAADI. The PCR ran on 60 Vbeta and 13 Jbeta primers. Original methodology: Later, an analysis found 65 million to 85 million unique TCR beta chains, and about 10 million of these were shared. The data were produced by immunoSEQ multiplex PCR, yet TCRdb's version contains in-frame clones alone and is incomplete. The DNA was the basis for D and trimming; V, J and clone size are from that table. The sample contains roughly 120,000 clones, 65% to 80% of which appear only once.

The source is a man aged 30 to 39 in good health and CMV-seropositive. This rearrangement joins TRBV10-2 to TRBJ2-7; D unresolved. Sequencing was done on a sample of PBMCs. The CDR3 DNA reads as TGCGCCAGCAGTGATCCCGAGAGCTCCTACGAGCAGTACTTC. It specifies CASSDPESSYEQYF.